A single TCR beta chain is shown here with its context. The antigen remains undetermined. 13 Jbeta primers and 60 Vbeta primers were used for the PCR. The assay was immunoSEQ multiplex PCR, and TCRdb's table has in-frame clones only and misses some. The sample lists about 120,000 clones; around 68% were seen once. This CDR3 has 15 amino acids. From germline, CDR1 is MDHEN and CDR2 SYDVKM. With V trimmed by 4 bases and J by 2 bases, 1 base remained unmatched. The sample comes from a study of cytomegalovirus exposure and HLA in healthy donors. Study information: Ancestry clustering placed about four fifths of 300 to 400 genotyped donors in the Caucasian-associated cluster.

Study-wide findings and caveats: It was only CMV serostatus that was available as immune exposure information. Several of the most significant clusters appeared linked to common viral pathogens, based on a later analysis. The Asian-associated ancestry cluster reportedly had fewer N-insertions than the approximately 630-donor mean in a later analysis.

The sequence derives from a man in his forties in good health and CMV-seropositive. The specimen was PBMCs. The chain employs TRBV28 and TRBJ2-7; TRBD2 matches 14 bases. CDR3 DNA: TGTGCCAGCAGTTCGGGACTAGCGGGAGCCTACGAGCAGTACTTC. Protein sequence: CASSSGLAGAYEQYF.